The T cell receptor (beta chain) under discussion was sequenced for a study of control samples from healthy donors and cancer patients (dated by TCRdb to 2019 to 2021). Worth noting for this clone: Its antigen is still unknown. The input lacks base qualities; no much larger clone sits a single base away.

Library preparation used the immunoSEQ multiplex PCR assay. TCRdb's version of the immuneACCESS table is confined to in-frame rearrangements and falls short of the full clone set. An unresolved V gene accounts for under half of the shortfall where checked; the remainder is of unknown origin. The sample contains 180,000 or so clones, just under 95% of them found a single time. Clones ranked in the top ten supply roughly 4% of the sample. The sequenced sample consisted of blood. This TCR was recovered from a woman between 55 and 75 years old in good health.

This receptor carries the CDR3 CAIKGAGGYEQYF. At the DNA level, the sequence is TGTGCCATCAAGGGGGCAGGGGGCTACGAGCAGTACTTC. The chain links TRBV10-3 with TRBJ2-7, with TRBD1 matching 7 junction bases. Ends trimmed: V by 7 bases, J by 3 bases; bases unmatched to a gene: 6. The CDR3, from cysteine to phenylalanine, totals 13 residues. Of the read, only the CDR3 DNA is kept; its 39 bases are in frame from base 1. Via the germline V gene, CDR1 is ENHRY and CDR2 SYGVKD.